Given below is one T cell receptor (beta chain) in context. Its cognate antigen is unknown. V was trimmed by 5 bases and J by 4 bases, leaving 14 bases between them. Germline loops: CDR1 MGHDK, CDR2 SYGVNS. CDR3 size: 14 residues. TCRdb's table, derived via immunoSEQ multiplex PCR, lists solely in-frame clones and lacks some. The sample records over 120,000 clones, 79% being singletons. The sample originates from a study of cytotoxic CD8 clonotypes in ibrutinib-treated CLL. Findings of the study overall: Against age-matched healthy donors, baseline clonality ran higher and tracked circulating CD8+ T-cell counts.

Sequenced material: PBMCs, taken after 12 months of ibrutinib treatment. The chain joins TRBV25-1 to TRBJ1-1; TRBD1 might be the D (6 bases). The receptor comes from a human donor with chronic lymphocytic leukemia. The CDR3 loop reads CASSFGGASTEAFF. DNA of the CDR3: TGTGCCAGCAGTTTTGGGGGCGCGAGCACTGAAGCTTTCTTT.